This TCR beta chain was observed in a study of human T cells and chemical hapten exposure. This clonotype was detected ten times or more. As to time point: pre-sensitization, week 0. The treatment: therapeutic diphenylcyclopropenone sensitization with weekly scalp DPC. TCRdb redid the calling of the RACE reads with MiXCR, one entry per CDR3 protein. Of about 270,000 distinct CDR3 sequences detected, roughly 7.7% appear once; the ten largest clones hold more than 0.95%. Germline V gene lookup returns CDR1 LGHNA and CDR2 YSLEER. Trimming left V 0 bases short and J 0 bases short, with 9 bases between. The CDR3 extends over 17 amino acids.

The chain carries TRBV4-3 and TRBJ2-6; possibly TRBD1 for D (6 bases). Sequenced material: whole blood, taken in connection with sensitization to the hapten diphenylcyclopropenone (DPC). This receptor was identified in a man aged 18 to 30 with alopecia areata. Some clones in this sample may be carry-over from other donors' samples. This CDR3 reads CASSQDQGGSGANVLTF. The CDR3 coding sequence is TGCGCCAGCAGCCAAGATCAAGGGGGCTCTGGGGCCAACGTCCTGACTTTC.